This TCR beta chain comes out of a study of Graves' ophthalmopathy and Graves' hyperthyroidism. TCR beta CDR3 regions were amplified from RNA transcripts. RT-PCR was first run with HTBI primers, then multiplex PCR in a second round. TCRdb recomputed calls from the multiplex PCR reads with MiXCR, one row per CDR3 protein. The data contain hundreds of thousands of distinct CDR3 sequences, roughly two fifths of them seen just once; the ten biggest clones take up 35% to 55%. This CDR3 is built from 16 residues. V was cut by 3 bases and J by 5 bases, with 17 bases left in between. The germline V gene has CDR1 SGHTA and CDR2 FQGTGA. This clonotype showed up just a few times.

This clonotype was sampled from an adult man with Graves' ophthalmopathy. Material: peripheral blood. V gene TRBV7-3 combines with J gene TRBJ2-1, with D possibly matching TRBD2 (6 bases). The CDR3 nucleotides read TGTGCCAGCAGCTTCCTGACTAGATCCGAAAACAATGAGCAGTTCTTC. Residues: CASSFLTRSENNEQFF.